This TCR beta chain was sequenced during a study of cytomegalovirus exposure and HLA in healthy donors. Overall study findings and caveats: Later on, a genetic analysis was performed. It linked a missense variant in DCLRE1C with V- and J-gene trimming of TCR beta. In a later analysis, HLA-associated beta chains showed higher expansion and lower generation probabilities than comparable chains.

CDR3 length: 15 residues. CDR1 is MNHEY and CDR2 is SMNVEV in the germline V gene (reference sequence). V gave up 5 bases and J gave up 7 bases; unmatched junction bases: 8. These donors counted as nominally healthy when sampled, but unrecorded immune exposures were likely. The PCR ran on 60 Vbeta and 13 Jbeta primers. Method: immunoSEQ multiplex PCR; TCRdb's copy keeps in-frame clones and lacks some. This sample yields some 190,000 clones, of which 85% are seen a single time; 1% belongs to the top ten. Concerning this clone itself: Its antigen is unknown.

V and J are TRBV27 and TRBJ1-6; 7 bases align to TRBD1. The sequencing input was PBMCs. This receptor was identified in a boy younger than 10 in good health and CMV-seronegative. This chain's CDR3 is CASSPSTGRNSPLHF. Here the CDR3 DNA reads TGTGCCAGCAGTCCCTCGACAGGGAGGAATTCACCCCTCCACTTT.